Listed here are 25 T cell receptor beta chains from one sample, sequenced in a study of vaccination and CD4 T cells after COVID-19 (dated by TCRdb to the early 2020s). Library preparation used PCR. The reads were generated on an Illumina iSeq 100. TCR sequencing of DNA from cultured CD4+ T cells used the Oncomine TCR Beta short-read assay at the Johns Hopkins FTIC core. TCRdb trimmed public reads at Q25 via fastp, called clones via MiXCR and kept in-frame beta chains. When rows share a CDR3 protein, they turn into one entry using the most common DNA and genes. This sample lists about 16,000 distinct CDR3 sequences; about half were detected once. More than 15% of the sample is in the top ten clones. For these receptors, no antigen is known. The time point label of this sample denotes: late sampling 161 to 241 days after vaccination in a few convalescent patients. The treatment or condition tag for this specimen amounts to: roughly 10-day PBMC culture with coronavirus spike peptide pools or control peptides (ViraFEST assay).

The material sequenced was CD4+ T cells from blood, cultured in vitro, taken about 7 months after SARS-CoV-2 vaccination. These receptors came from a human donor who had recovered from COVID-19.

The rearrangement uses TRBV6-5 and TRBJ1-1; a possible D gene is TRBD1 (5 bases). Germline V CDR1 and CDR2: MNHEY, SVGAGI. This CDR3 has 14 residues. V was shortened by 0 bases and J by 10 bases, with 15 bases between the two germline ends. Written as DNA, the CDR3 is TGTGCCAGCAGTTACTCCCCCTCCCAGGGAGTAGCTTTCTTT. Translating gives CASSYSPSQGVAFF.

The V call is TRBV19, the J call TRBJ1-6, with D maybe TRBD1 (6 bases). V was pared by 3 bases and J by 7 bases, with 10 bases between. Germline-derived CDR1 and CDR2 are LNHDA and SQIVND (reference sequence). The CDR3 extends over 14 amino acids. The CDR3 sequence: CASSMNRDNSPLHF. CDR3 DNA: TGTGCCAGTAGTATGAACAGGGACAATTCACCCCTCCACTTT.

The genes are TRBV5-4 and TRBJ2-5; D gene unclear. CDR1 is SGHNT, CDR2 YYREEE, per germline (reference sequence). Trimming shortened V by 4 bases and J by 1 base, and 8 bases separated the two germline ends. The CDR3 covers 13 residues. This chain's CDR3 is CASSPATQETQYF. CDR3 nucleotides: TGTGCCAGCAGCCCAGCGACCCAAGAGACCCAGTACTTC.

This clonotype appeared a single time. The chain couples TRBV5-1 to TRBJ1-2, with D hard to call. The CDR3 contains 12 residues. The V gene lost 4 bases and the J gene lost 4 bases, with 8 bases spanning the gap. Germline CDR1 is SGHRS and CDR2 is YFSETQ. The CDR3: CASSPDTYGYTF. The DNA for the CDR3 is TGCGCCAGCAGCCCTGACACCTATGGCTACACCTTC.

The chain couples TRBV20-1 to TRBJ1-5; 10 bases align to TRBD1. Germline V lookup: CDR1 DFQATT, CDR2 SNEGSKA (reference sequence). V trimming: 5 bases; J trimming: 5 bases; junction bases outside the gene matches: 9. The CDR3 is made up of 15 amino acids. Here the CDR3 DNA reads TGCAGTGCTTACCGGGACAGGGGTACAGATCAGCCCCAGCATTTT. Its protein is CSAYRDRGTDQPQHF.

The count of this clonotype is one. The rearrangement uses TRBV7-3 and TRBJ2-3, with unresolved D. The germline gives CDR1 SGHTA, CDR2 FQGTGA. The CDR3 loop spans 14 amino acids. The V end was cut by 0 bases, the J end by 7 bases, with 11 bases between. The CDR3 bases are TGTGCCAGCAGCTTAACGTTAGTGGGAAATACGCAGTATTTT. This codes for CASSLTLVGNTQYF.

This clonotype has more than one count but fewer than ten. V and J are TRBV7-9 and TRBJ1-2; D unresolved. In germline, CDR1 is SEHNR, CDR2 FQNEAQ (reference sequence). The CDR3 totals 14 residues. V dropped 5 bases and J dropped 4 bases, with 14 bases sitting between them. The CDR3 reads CASSPRALAYGYTF. The CDR3 nucleotides are TGTGCCAGCAGCCCCCGGGCCTTGGCCTATGGCTACACCTTC.

The rearrangement uses TRBV19 and TRBJ2-7; TRBD1 aligns across 7 bases. CDR3 length: 14 residues. The J segment lost 0 bases and the V segment lost 5 bases, leaving 4 bases of the junction unmatched. Germline V gives CDR1 LNHDA, CDR2 SQIVND (reference sequence). CDR3 protein: CASSPRDSSYEQYF. Here the CDR3 DNA reads TGTGCCAGTAGTCCCCGGGACAGCTCCTACGAGCAGTACTTC.

This chain joins TRBV15 and TRBJ1-2; D remains ambiguous. In germline, CDR1 is LNHNV, CDR2 YYDKDF (reference sequence). The CDR3 sequence is 16 residues long. Trimming shortened V by 0 bases and J by 6 bases, and 17 bases separated the two germline ends. The DNA of the CDR3 is TGTGCCACCAGCAGAGATCCCTCGGGTTATATCAATGGCTACACCTTC. Translation gives CATSRDPSGYINGYTF. Combining the CDR3 with reference TRBV15 and TRBJ1-2 gives the whole variable domain DAMVIQNPRYQVTQFGKPVTLSCSQTLNHNVMYWYQQKSSQAPKLLFHYYDKDFNNEADTPDNFQSRRPNTSFCFLDIRSPGLGDTAMYLCATSRDPSGYINGYTFGSGTRLTVV.

The chain recombines TRBV7-8 with TRBJ2-7; D is undetermined. Germline V CDR1 and CDR2: SGHVS, FQNEAQ. V was pared by 1 base and J by 2 bases, with 9 bases between. The CDR3 is 14 residues long. The CDR3 is CASSLVDITYEQYF. DNA of the CDR3: TGTGCCAGCAGCTTAGTTGACATCACCTACGAGCAGTACTTC.

The chain recombines TRBV19 with TRBJ2-5, with a weak D call TRBD2 (6 bases). Trimming took off 2 bases at V and 1 base at J, with 11 bases between the two ends. CDR3 length equals 15 residues. Germline V gene sequence: CDR1 LNHDA, CDR2 SQIVND (reference sequence). This chain's CDR3 is CASSIRRGRQETQYF. The CDR3 DNA is TGTGCCAGTAGTATACGGCGGGGACGCCAAGAGACCCAGTACTTC.

This clonotype turned up a few times. This chain links TRBV28 with TRBJ2-5; 7 bases align to TRBD1. Germline trimming cut 7 bases from V and 1 base from J; bases unmatched to any gene: 6. The V gene's germline CDR1 is MDHEN and CDR2 SYDVKM. This CDR3 spans 14 amino acids. CDR3 in amino acids: CASTGTAFQETQYF. CDR3 coding DNA: TGTGCCAGCACCGGGACAGCTTTCCAAGAGACCCAGTACTTC.

V gene TRBV6-5 combines with J gene TRBJ2-6, with D hard to call. The V gene's germline CDR1 is MNHEY and CDR2 SVGAGI. V dropped 0 bases and J dropped 4 bases, with 10 bases sitting between them. The CDR3 loop spans 16 amino acids. The CDR3 nucleotides are TGTGCCAGCAGTTACTCAGTCAGTTCGGGGGCCAACGTCCTGACTTTC. As protein: CASSYSVSSGANVLTF.

The chain is built from TRBV5-4 and TRBJ1-6; 7 bases agree with TRBD1. Trimming took 4 bases from V and 8 from J; bases not matched to a gene: 3. The CDR3 loop spans 13 amino acids. Germline CDR1 SGHNT, CDR2 YYREEE (reference sequence). CDR3 amino acids: CASSTDRDSPLHF. The CDR3 coding sequence is TGTGCCAGCAGCACTGACAGGGATTCACCCCTCCACTTT.

For the CDR3, the DNA is TGTGCCAGCAGTTACCACAATGAGCAGTTCTTC. Its protein product is CASSYHNEQFF. The rearrangement links TRBV6-5 to TRBJ2-1; D gene unclear. CDR1 and CDR2 (germline): MNHEY, SVGAGI. V was trimmed by 2 bases and J by 5 bases, leaving 1 base between them. This CDR3 region has 11 residues.

The sample holds a few counts of this clonotype. The genes are TRBV6-5 and TRBJ2-3, with unresolved D. Germline CDR1 reads MNHEY; CDR2 reads SVGAGI. Deletions cut 4 bases from V and 1 base from J, with 6 bases between. The CDR3 runs to 13 residues. The CDR3 DNA sequence: TGTGCCAGCAGTTCCGACGGCACAGATACGCAGTATTTT. Amino acids: CASSSDGTDTQYF.

The chain links TRBV7-2 to TRBJ2-5; D unclear. The CDR3 has 14 residues. V was shortened by 5 bases and J by 3 bases, with 13 bases between the two germline ends. The germline V gene encodes CDR1 SGHTA and CDR2 FQGNSA. Written as DNA, the CDR3 is TGTGCCAGCAGCCCAATGGGGTGGGAAGAGACCCAGTACTTC. Its translation: CASSPMGWEETQYF.

The CDR3: CSASKLAGGGSEQFF. The CDR3 bases are TGCAGTGCTAGTAAGCTAGCGGGAGGGGGGAGCGAGCAGTTCTTC. V usage is TRBV20-1 and J usage is TRBJ2-1, with 12 nucleotides matching TRBD2. V was pared by 3 bases and J by 10 bases, with 10 bases of the junction left unmatched. The CDR3 loop spans 15 amino acids. Per germline, CDR1 DFQATT and CDR2 SNEGSKA (reference sequence).

This rearrangement joins TRBV7-2 to TRBJ2-7, with D possibly being TRBD2 (5 bases). Trimming removed 8 bases at V and 3 bases at J, with 14 bases between. Germline V gene sequence: CDR1 SGHTA, CDR2 FQGNSA. The CDR3 extends over 13 amino acids. The CDR3 spells CASSEAVNYEQYF. The CDR3 DNA reads TGTGCCAGCTCTGAAGCGGTGAACTACGAGCAGTACTTC.

The rearrangement joins TRBV6-5 to TRBJ1-2, with TRBD1 matching 7 bases. This CDR3 contains 11 residues. CDR1 MNHEY and CDR2 SVGAGI come from the germline V gene. V was clipped by 4 bases and J by 11 bases; unmatched bases: 4. The CDR3 DNA is TGTGCCAGCAGTTCCACAGGGGAGTACACCTTC. Amino acids: CASSSTGEYTF.

V usage is TRBV6-1 and J usage is TRBJ1-1; D ambiguous. CDR1 MNHNS and CDR2 SASEGT come from the germline V gene. The CDR3 runs to 14 residues. Trimming cost V 6 bases and J 0 bases, with 11 bases left between them. The CDR3 region is CASSDTGVNTEAFF. In nucleotides, the CDR3 is TGTGCCAGCAGCGACACGGGTGTGAACACTGAAGCTTTCTTT.

This clonotype was recorded a few times. This chain joins TRBV6-1 and TRBJ1-6; 8 bases match TRBD1. Germline CDR1 is MNHNS and CDR2 is SASEGT. There are 15 residues in the CDR3. V gave up 5 bases and J gave up 5 bases; unmatched junction bases: 5. CDR3 bases: TGTGCCAGCAGTCCAGGGGGCAACAATAATTCACCCCTCCACTTT. Encoded protein: CASSPGGNNNSPLHF.

The J gene is TRBJ1-2, the V gene TRBV6-1; 7 bases agree with TRBD1. Germline-derived CDR1 and CDR2 are MNHNS and SASEGT. Trimming removed 7 bases from V and 7 bases from J; junction bases left unmatched: 12. The CDR3 loop spans 14 amino acids. CDR3 sequence (DNA): TGTGCCAGCACCGCAGGGGGGACTATTGTTGGCTACACCTTC. The encoded protein is CASTAGGTIVGYTF.

The chain combines TRBV6-1 with TRBJ2-3, with a possible D match to TRBD2 (5 bases). The germline V gene has CDR1 MNHNS and CDR2 SASEGT. V was shortened by 6 bases and J by 8 bases, with 15 bases between the two germline ends. The CDR3 has 13 residues. The CDR3 DNA is TGTGCCAGCAGCATTAATACTCGGGGTACGCAGTATTTT. Protein sequence: CASSINTRGTQYF.

The V and J genes are TRBV20-1 and TRBJ2-3, with 9 bases identical to TRBD2. This CDR3 contains 14 residues. The germline V gene encodes CDR1 DFQATT and CDR2 SNEGSKA (reference sequence). J lost 5 bases, V lost 4 bases, and 7 bases had no gene match. The CDR3 is CSAKIAGAQDTQYF. CDR3 sequence (DNA): TGCAGTGCTAAGATAGCGGGGGCTCAAGATACGCAGTATTTT.